This is a list of T cell receptor beta chains from one sample in a study of PD-1 blockade in mismatch repair-deficient tumors. Generated by immunoSEQ multiplex PCR, the TCRdb table keeps only in-frame clones and is missing some. The sample contains around 100,000 clones, around 80% of which appear only once. The sample in question was peripheral blood, obtained 60 weeks after starting pembrolizumab. Source of these receptors: an adult with mismatch repair-deficient cancer. Both conserved end residues are part of each CDR3. D genes are given only for firm matches. Part of the rows lack a size; the others show once, few, many or a class for expanded clones.

>TRBV5-4|TRBD2|-|TRBJ2-5
TGTGCCAGCAGCCTAGCGGGAAGGGAGACCCAGTACTTC
CASSLAGRETQYF
>TRBV4-2|TRBD2|-|TRBJ2-1
TGTGCCAGCAGCCAAGATCTGGGAGAAGGTCTAGCGGGAGGGCAGTTCTTC
CASSQDLGEGLAGGQFF
>TRBV11-1|-|-|TRBJ2-7
TGTGCCAGCAGCTTACTACGGATCTCCTACGAGCAGTACTTC
CASSLLRISYEQYF
>TRBV29-1|TRBD1|-|TRBJ1-3
TGCAGCGTTGATACCGGGACAGGACACTCTGGAAACACCATATATTTT
CSVDTGTGHSGNTIYF
>TRBV7-9|-|-|TRBJ2-1
TGTGCCAGCAGCCCTGAGGGGAGGTTCAATGAGCAGTTCTTC
CASSPEGRFNEQFF
>TRBV30|-|-|TRBJ2-7
TGTGCCTGGAGTGTAGTTGGACACGAGCAGTACTTC
CAWSVVGHEQYF
>TRBV4-2|TRBD2|many|TRBJ2-1
TGTGCCAGCAGCCAAGAAGCTAGCGGGAGTTTTAATGAGCAGTTCTTC
CASSQEASGSFNEQFF
>TRBV7-6|-|-|TRBJ1-3
TGTGCCAGCAGCTTGGCCCTGGACAGAGTTGGAAACACCATATATTTT
CASSLALDRVGNTIYF
>TRBV6-1|-|-|TRBJ1-4
TGTGCCAGCAGTGAGCTTGCAACTAATGAAAAACTGTTTTTT
CASSELATNEKLFF
>TRBV30|-|-|TRBJ2-1
TGTGCCTGGAGTGACCGTCAGGAGATGAGGTACAATGAGCAGTTCTTC
CAWSDRQEMRYNEQFF
>TRBV5-1|-|-|TRBJ1-1
TGCGCCAGCAGCCCAGAGGGAGTTTTCACTGAAGCTTTCTTT
CASSPEGVFTEAFF
>TRBV30|TRBD1|-|TRBJ1-2
TGTGCCTGGAGTCCATACAGGGGGGGAGCTGGCTACACCTTC
CAWSPYRGGAGYTF
>TRBV18|TRBD2|-|TRBJ2-7
TGTGCCAGCTCACCTTCTGGACTAGCGGGAGTCGAGCAGTACTTC
CASSPSGLAGVEQYF
>TRBV7-6|TRBD2|-|TRBJ2-1
TGTGCCAGCAGCCTTAGCGGGAGCTCCTACAATGAGCAGTTCTTC
CASSLSGSSYNEQFF
>TRBV5-5|-|-|TRBJ2-7
TGTGCCAGCAGCTTGGAGGGCGGACGCCCTTCCTACGAGCAGTACTTC
CASSLEGGRPSYEQYF
>TRBV2|TRBD1|-|TRBJ1-3
TGTGCCAGACAGGGGATGATTTCTGGAAACACCATATATTTT
CARQGMISGNTIYF
>TRBV29-1|-|-|TRBJ1-1
TGCAGCGTTGTTCGGGTGGGCACTGAAGCTTTCTTT
CSVVRVGTEAFF
>TRBV6-1|TRBD1|-|TRBJ1-4
TGTGCCAGCAGTGAGACAGGGGTTGAAAAACTGTTTTTT
CASSETGVEKLFF
>TRBV7-8|-|-|TRBJ1-1
TGTGCCAGCAGCTTAGCGCGGGGGTCCGAAGCTTTCTTT
CASSLARGSEAFF
>TRBV5-4|-|once|TRBJ2-1
TGTGCCAGCAGCTTGGGAGCGGAAGTCTACAATGAGCAGTTCTTC
CASSLGAEVYNEQFF
>TRBV30|TRBD2|many|TRBJ2-7
TGTGCCTGGACCCTCCCGGGGGGGGCCTACGAGCAGTACTTC
CAWTLPGGAYEQYF
>TRBV29-1|-|-|TRBJ2-1
TGCAGCGTTGGGAGTAATGAGCAGTTCTTC
CSVGSNEQFF
>TRBV7-9|-|-|TRBJ2-5
TGTGCCAGCAGCTTGGTCAGGGAGGAGACCCAGTACTTC
CASSLVREETQYF
>TRBV6-6|TRBD2|-|TRBJ2-7
TGTGCCAGCAGTACCCCTCCGACTAGCGGGAGAGGCGAGCAGTACTTC
CASSTPPTSGRGEQYF
>TRBV5-4|-|-|TRBJ2-7
TGTGCCAGCGCCCTTGGCGGGTCGCTTAGAGAGCAGTACTTC
CASALGGSLREQYF
>TRBV19|-|-|TRBJ1-1
TGTGCCAGTAGTGCGACCATATTGGCTGAAGCTTTCTTT
CASSATILAEAFF
>TRBV5-6|-|few|TRBJ2-7
TGTGCCAGCACCAGGGCGGCTTCCGAGCAGTACTTC
CASTRAASEQYF
>TRBV7-3|TRBD2|-|TRBJ2-3
TGTGCCAGCAGCTTAACGGGAGGGCGAAAAGATACGCAGTATTTT
CASSLTGGRKDTQYF
>TRBV19|-|-|TRBJ2-3
TGTGCCAGTAGTATTCCCGGTTTTAACACAGATACGCAGTATTTT
CASSIPGFNTDTQYF
>TRBV5-1|TRBD2|once|TRBJ2-5
TGCGCCAGCAGCTTGGCCGGCGGGAGAGACGAGACCCAGTACTTC
CASSLAGGRDETQYF
>TRBV27|-|-|TRBJ2-1
TGTGCCAGCAGTATAGACGGGGACAATGAGCAGTTCTTC
CASSIDGDNEQFF
>TRBV10-3|TRBD1|-|TRBJ1-2
TGTGCCATCAGTGTTTCCGGGACAGCCTTTGGTGGCTACACCTTC
CAISVSGTAFGGYTF
>TRBV6-6|-|-|TRBJ1-3
TGTGCCAGCAGTTACGGGAGGGTTTGGTATTTT
CASSYGRVWYF
>TRBV4-2|TRBD2|-|TRBJ2-1
TGTGCCAGCAGCCAAGAAGGAACTAGCGGGAGTTATGAGCAGTTCTTC
CASSQEGTSGSYEQFF
>TRBV6-5|-|-|TRBJ2-7
TGTGCCAGCAGTCAACTGGGGGGACGGCAGTACTTC
CASSQLGGRQYF
>TRBV6-6|-|-|TRBJ1-1
TGTGCCAGCAGAAATCCGACGGTGAACACTGAAGCTTTCTTT
CASRNPTVNTEAFF
>TRBV7-3|-|-|TRBJ1-1
TGTGCCAGCGCTGTTAGGGGGGGCTTTAACTCTGAAGCTTTCTTT
CASAVRGGFNSEAFF
>TRBV27|TRBD2|-|TRBJ2-1
TGTGCCAGCAGTTCCGGGACTAGCGGGAGTAATGAGCAGTTCTTC
CASSSGTSGSNEQFF
>TRBV6-6|-|-|TRBJ2-1
TGTGCCAGCAGTTACTCGAGTTCGGACTACAATGAGCAGTTCTTC
CASSYSSSDYNEQFF
>TRBV6-6|TRBD1|-|TRBJ2-1
TGTGCCAGCACCCCAGGACAGGTCGACAATGAGCAGTTCTTC
CASTPGQVDNEQFF
>TRBV15|-|-|TRBJ2-7
TGTGCCACCAGCAGAGATTATAACCTCCGCGAGCAGTACTTC
CATSRDYNLREQYF
>TRBV11-3|-|-|TRBJ2-1
TGTGCCAGCAGCTCCACAGGGTGGGGCTACAATGAGCAGTTCTTC
CASSSTGWGYNEQFF
>TRBV28|TRBD2|-|TRBJ2-6
TGTGCCAGCAGTTTTTGGCGGGTAGCTAGCGGGAGTGGTGGTGGGGCCAACGTCCTGACTTTC
CASSFWRVASGSGGGANVLTF
>TRBV11-2|-|-|TRBJ2-3
TGTGCCAGCAGCCCCGCCTCGGCCGATCCGCAGTATTTT
CASSPASADPQYF
>TRBV7-2|TRBD2|-|TRBJ2-7
TGTGCCAGCAGCTTAGGCAGCGGGAGTTTCTACGAGCAGTACTTC
CASSLGSGSFYEQYF
>TRBV14|TRBD1|-|TRBJ1-4
TGTGCCAGCAGCGCGGGACAGGGCTACTCAAACGAAAAACTGTTTTTT
CASSAGQGYSNEKLFF
>TRBV7-9|-|once|TRBJ2-3
TGTGCCAGCAGCGGGGGAACTAGCACAGATACGCAGTATTTT
CASSGGTSTDTQYF
>TRBV7-2|TRBD1|-|TRBJ1-2
TGTGCCAGCAGCTTAGCAGGGGGCGGGTATGGCTACACCTTC
CASSLAGGGYGYTF
>TRBV29-1|TRBD2|-|TRBJ2-7
TGCAGCGTTGACTTGGGGGGGTCCGAGCAGTACTTC
CSVDLGGSEQYF
>TRBV6-9|-|-|TRBJ2-3
TGTGCCAGCAGTGGGGGCACAGATACGCAGTATTTT
CASSGGTDTQYF
>TRBV7-9|-|-|TRBJ1-1
TGTGCCAGCAGCTTAGTTGGGGGGAGGAACACTGAAGCTTTCTTT
CASSLVGGRNTEAFF
>TRBV9|-|-|TRBJ1-2
TGTGCCAGCAGCGTCGAAGGGAAGGATGGCTACACCTTC
CASSVEGKDGYTF
>TRBV5-1|TRBD2|-|TRBJ2-5
TGCGCCAGCAGCCCGGGAGGTGGGGGTCAAGAGACCCAGTACTTC
CASSPGGGGQETQYF